Below, one TCR beta chain is given with its context. Its antigen is unidentified. Template switching, a step in the protocol, added a universal primer site, and cDNA carried unique molecular identifiers. TCRdb ran MiXCR on the 5' RACE reads and lists one entry per CDR3 protein. The data show approximately 530,000 distinct CDR3 sequences, 20% to 25% seen once. Per the germline V gene, CDR1 is MDHEN and CDR2 is SYDVKM. Trimming shortened V by 7 bases and J by 4 bases, and 15 bases separated the two germline ends. The CDR3 sequence is 14 residues long. The data are from a study of identical twins. Study-wide findings and caveats: Fewer insertions marked abundant cord blood beta clonotypes; young adult naive trended weakly, memory not at all. Within beta out-of-frame sequences, the excess sharing observed between twins was weaker.

These data are also associated with another study on yellow fever vaccine responses in identical twins.

The chain combines TRBV28 with TRBJ2-3, with a tentative D call TRBD2 (6 bases). The receptor's source is a woman younger than 35 in good health. The specimen sequenced was CD4+ T cells sorted from blood. CDR3 sequence reads: CASIPLGSSDTQYF. In DNA, the CDR3 is TGTGCCAGCATTCCCCTCGGGAGCTCAGATACGCAGTATTTT.